These 25 T cell receptor beta chains came from one sample sequenced in a study of tumor and adjacent non-tumor tissue in lung cancer. No cell sorting was done before RNA was extracted from the tissue. The library came from three nested PCR rounds adapted from ARM-PCR protocols. TCRdb analysed the multiplex PCR reads with MiXCR anew, one entry per CDR3 protein. The sample records 200,000 or so distinct CDR3 sequences, less than 80% being singletons. Material for sequencing was lung tumor tissue. The receptors come from a man in his sixties with non-small cell lung cancer.

This clonotype occurred once. The V gene is TRBV4-2, the J gene TRBJ1-4, with D maybe TRBD1 (5 bases). Germline assignment: CDR1 LGHNA and CDR2 YNFKEQ. Trimming stripped 1 base from V and 16 bases from J, with 22 bases between. There are 15 residues in the CDR3. The CDR3 DNA reads TGTGCCAGCAGCCAAGCAGGAGTTAGAGGGGAAAAGCCGTTTTTT. It is translated as CASSQAGVRGEKPFF.

This clonotype was seen only once. A read error may produce the germline difference seen at one junction end. The chain couples TRBV6-6 to TRBJ1-4, with no clear D. Germline loops: CDR1 MNHNY, CDR2 SVGAGI (reference sequence). The CDR3 runs to 14 residues. In DNA, the CDR3 is TGTGCCAGCAGGTTGCAGAGGGTTAATGAAGAACTGTTTTTT. It translates to CASRLQRVNEELFF.

Turning to this clonotype: Germline is not matched at one junction end, which may reflect a read error. The J gene is TRBJ1-2, the V gene TRBV28; no reliable D call. This CDR3 has 13 amino acids. CDR1 is MDHEN, CDR2 SYDVKM, per germline. This chain's CDR3 is CASSFDSNCGYTF. Here the CDR3 DNA reads TGTGCCAGCAGTTTTGACTCTAACTGTGGCTACACCTTC.

The chain carries TRBV11-3 and TRBJ2-7; D is ambiguous. CDR1 and CDR2 from the germline V gene are SGHNT and YENEEA. CDR3 size: 15 residues. Trimming took 5 bases from V and 5 from J, leaving 19 bases between them. The CDR3, as DNA: TGTGCCAGCAGCCCCGAGCCTGGGAAAAAGAACGAGCAGTACTTC. Protein: CASSPEPGKKNEQYF.

The chain couples TRBV12-3 or TRBV12-4 to TRBJ2-7; 9 bases align to TRBD1. The junction had 3 bases not matched to a gene; V was cut back by 4 bases and J by 5 bases. This CDR3 comprises 13 residues. Here the CDR3 DNA reads TGTGCCAGCAGTTCGGGACAGGGTAACGAGCAGTACTTC. Translation: CASSSGQGNEQYF.

Note on this clonotype: This may arise from a read error, as a much more abundant clone is one base away. CDR3 region: CNARVQNNDYGYTF. The CDR3 coding sequence is TGCAATGCTAGAGTTCAGAATAACGACTATGGCTACACCTTC. V is TRBV20-1 and J is TRBJ1-2, with D unclear. CDR3 length equals 14 residues. Germline CDR1 and CDR2: DFQATT and SNEGSKA (reference sequence).

At least ten counts were recorded for this clonotype. The chain combines TRBV20-1 with TRBJ1-1; 8 bases are shared with TRBD1. Germline V gene sequence: CDR1 DFQATT, CDR2 SNEGSKA (reference sequence). V was clipped by 2 bases and J by 1 base; unmatched bases: 6. The CDR3 is 15 amino acids. CDR3 sequence: CSARSLDRGNTEAFF. CDR3 nucleotide sequence: TGCAGTGCTAGAAGCCTTGACAGGGGGAACACTGAAGCTTTCTTT.

This clonotype was seen a handful of times. A junction end diverges from the germline sequence, so it may reflect a read error. The genes are TRBV12-3 or TRBV12-4 and TRBJ1-1; D is perhaps TRBD1 (5 bases). The CDR3 spans 15 residues. The CDR3 DNA reads TGTGCCAGCAGATTCCCAGGGATACTGAACACTGAAGCTTGCTTT. This translates into CASRFPGILNTEACF.

Comment on this clonotype: Germline is not matched at one junction end, which may reflect a read error. The J gene is TRBJ1-6, the V gene TRBV6-1; 10 bases are a match to TRBD1. Per the germline V gene, CDR1 is MNHNS and CDR2 is SASEGT. The CDR3 is 15 residues long. CDR3: CASRRQGAENSPIHF. DNA of the CDR3: TGTGCCAGCAGGCGACAGGGGGCAGAAAATTCACCCATCCACTTT.

The CDR3 protein is CASSPQGLSYEQYF. The CDR3 DNA reads TGTGCCAGCAGTCCCCAGGGGTTATCCTACGAGCAGTACTTC. The chain uses TRBV12-3 or TRBV12-4 and TRBJ2-7; possibly TRBD1 for D (6 bases). V was clipped by 5 bases and J by 1 base, with 12 bases between them. The CDR3 extends over 14 amino acids.

V gene TRBV11-2 combines with J gene TRBJ1-6; D not resolved. Trimming took 5 bases from V and 14 from J, leaving 22 bases between them. This CDR3 contains 15 residues. Germline V gene sequence: CDR1 SGHAT, CDR2 FQNNGV. CDR3: CASSTRAVRESSLHF. CDR3 DNA sequence: TGTGCCAGCAGCACCCGGGCAGTGAGGGAATCATCCCTCCACTTT.

The CDR3 protein is CASSLIRGRRDNEQFF. CDR3 nucleotides: TGTGCCAGCAGCTTGATACGCGGGCGGAGAGACAATGAGCAGTTCTTC. The chain has TRBV11-3 and TRBJ2-1; the D gene is possibly TRBD2 (5 bases). The V and J ends lost 3 bases and 5 bases respectively, with 17 bases between them. Germline CDR1 and CDR2: SGHNT and YENEEA. The CDR3 is 16 amino acids.

With respect to this clonotype: Just one base apart from a much larger clone, this may be a read error. The CDR3 spells CASRLAATDTRYF. In nucleotides, the CDR3 is TGTGCCAGCAGACTAGCGGCCACAGATACGCGGTATTTT. The chain joins TRBV11-3 to TRBJ2-3; 8 bases agree with TRBD2. CDR1 is SGHNT, CDR2 YENEEA, per germline. The CDR3 runs 13 residues.

The sample holds a few counts of this clonotype. Mismatch with germline at one junction end may stem from a read error. This sequence joins TRBV6-5 and TRBJ2-7; TRBD1 might be the D (6 bases). Germline assignment: CDR1 MNHEY and CDR2 SVGAGI. This CDR3 is 14 amino acids long. CDR3 loop: CASSGQISSYKQYF. The DNA of the CDR3 is TGTGCCAGCTCGGGACAAATAAGCTCCTACAAGCAATACTTC.

Details on this clonotype: An end of the junction differs from the germline gene, which may be a read error. The rearrangement links TRBV11-3 to TRBJ1-1; no definite D call. This CDR3 is built from 14 residues. Germline lookup yields CDR1 SGHNT and CDR2 YENEEA. Written as DNA, the CDR3 is TGTGCCAGCAGCTTAGACAGAGTGAACACTGAAGCTTCCTTT. It translates to CASSLDRVNTEASF.

Turning to this clonotype: Just one base apart from a much larger clone, this may be a read error. The rearrangement joins TRBV5-1 to TRBJ2-3, with TRBD2 as a possible D gene (6 bases). Germline CDR1 reads SGHRS; CDR2 reads YFSETQ. Trimming stripped 3 bases from V and 1 base from J, with 12 bases between. There are 15 residues in the CDR3. CDR3 DNA sequence: TGCGCCAGCAGCTGGTCTAGCGCCGGCACAGATACGCAGTATTTT. This translates into CASSWSSAGTDTQYF.

This clonotype was recorded many times. V is TRBV20-1 and J is TRBJ1-4, with 10 bases fitting TRBD1. Germline CDR1 DFQATT, CDR2 SNEGSKA (reference sequence). The CDR3 is made up of 14 amino acids. V lost 1 base and J lost 8; bases outside the gene matches: 4. The CDR3 protein is CSARGQGAIEKLFF. The CDR3 nucleotides are TGCAGTGCTAGAGGACAGGGGGCTATAGAAAAACTGTTTTTT.

About this clonotype: Sequence at one end of the junction differs from germline and may be a read error. The chain employs TRBV4-3 and TRBJ2-7; no reliable D call. This CDR3 comprises 15 residues. Germline V gene data show CDR1 as LGHNA and CDR2 as YSLEER. As DNA, the CDR3 is TGCGCCAGCAACCAAGAGGAAGGATGGTCCTACGAGCAGTACTTC. Translated: CASNQEEGWSYEQYF.

The chain uses TRBV28 and TRBJ2-1; D possibly corresponds to TRBD2 (5 bases). V lost 6 bases, J lost 4 bases, and 19 bases lay in between. There are 16 residues in the CDR3. Germline CDR1 and CDR2: MDHEN and SYDVKM. The CDR3 region has the DNA TGTGCCAGCAGGCCAAGCGGACGGCCCAGTTACAATGAGCAGTTCTTC. The encoded protein is CASRPSGRPSYNEQFF. Complete variable domain (other parts from reference TRBV28 and TRBJ2-1): DVKVTQSSRYLVKRTGEKVFLECVQDMDHENMFWYRQDPGLGLRLIYFSYDVKMKEKGDIPEGYSVSREKKERFSLILESASTNQTSMYLCASRPSGRPSYNEQFFGPGTRLTVL.

The chain has TRBV5-4 and TRBJ2-3; 11 nucleotides match TRBD2. The germline gives CDR1 SGHNT, CDR2 YYREEE (reference sequence). The CDR3 runs to 17 residues. The J segment lost 2 bases and the V segment lost 1 base, leaving 6 bases of the junction unmatched. CDR3: CASSLTSGSGYTDTQYF. The CDR3 DNA follows: TGTGCCAGCAGCTTGACTAGCGGGAGCGGTTACACAGATACGCAGTATTTT.

A note on this clonotype: One junction end disagrees with the germline gene, perhaps due to a read error. The CDR3 region is CASSLAVYAIQEIQYF. CDR3 sequence (DNA): TGTGCCAGCAGCTTAGCGGTGTACGCCATCCAAGAGATCCAGTACTTC. The rearrangement joins TRBV11-2 to TRBJ2-5; D call uncertain. The CDR3 length is 16 residues. Germline V gene data show CDR1 as SGHAT and CDR2 as FQNNGV.

The rearrangement uses TRBV11-3 and TRBJ2-7, with unresolved D. CDR1 and CDR2 (germline): SGHNT, YENEEA. CDR3 length equals 13 residues. The DNA for the CDR3 is TGTGTCAGTAGCCACGGGCGGACCTACGAGCAGTACTTC. Translated: CVSSHGRTYEQYF.

In regard to this clonotype: At one end the junction does not follow the germline gene, possibly because of a read error. V usage is TRBV20-1 and J usage is TRBJ2-7, with 11 bases identical to TRBD2. The CDR3 has 18 residues. CDR1 is DFQATT and CDR2 is SNEGSKA in the germline V gene (reference sequence). CDR3 amino acids: CRARGLTLAGASSYEQYF. In DNA, the CDR3 is TGCAGAGCTAGAGGATTGACACTAGCGGGGGCGAGCTCCTACGAGCAGTACTTC.

With regard to this clonotype: A much larger clone differs by one base, so this may be a read error. The chain employs TRBV6-1 and TRBJ1-5; D perhaps matches TRBD1 (5 bases). The CDR3 extends over 15 amino acids. The germline V gene has CDR1 MNHNS and CDR2 SASEGT. V was cut by 1 base and J by 3 bases, with 10 bases left in between. In nucleotides, the CDR3 is TGTGCCAGCAGTGAAGTAGGGGCCCACAATCAGCCCCAGCATTTT. It codes for CASSEVGAHNQPQHF.

The rearrangement joins TRBV20-1 to TRBJ2-3; D may be TRBD2 (7 bases). Between the trimmed V and J ends, which lost 7 bases and 2 bases, there was a span of 25 bases. The CDR3 extends over 17 amino acids. CDR1 and CDR2 (germline): DFQATT, SNEGSKA (reference sequence). CDR3: CSGPTAGAMHLTDTQYF. CDR3 DNA: TGCAGTGGTCCCACGGCGGGGGCCATGCACCTCACAGATACGCAGTATTTT.